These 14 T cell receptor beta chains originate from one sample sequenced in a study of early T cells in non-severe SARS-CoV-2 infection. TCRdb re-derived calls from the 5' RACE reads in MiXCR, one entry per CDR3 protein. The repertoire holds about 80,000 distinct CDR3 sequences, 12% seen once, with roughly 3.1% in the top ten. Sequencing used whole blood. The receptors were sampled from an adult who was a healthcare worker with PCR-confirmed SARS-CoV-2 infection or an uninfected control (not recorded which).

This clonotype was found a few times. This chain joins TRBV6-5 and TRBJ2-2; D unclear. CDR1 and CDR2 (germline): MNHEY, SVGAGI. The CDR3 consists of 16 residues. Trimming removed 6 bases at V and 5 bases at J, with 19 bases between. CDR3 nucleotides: TGTGCCAGCAGACCCGACGGGTTAATTAGGACCGGGGAGCTGTTTTTT. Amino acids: CASRPDGLIRTGELFF.

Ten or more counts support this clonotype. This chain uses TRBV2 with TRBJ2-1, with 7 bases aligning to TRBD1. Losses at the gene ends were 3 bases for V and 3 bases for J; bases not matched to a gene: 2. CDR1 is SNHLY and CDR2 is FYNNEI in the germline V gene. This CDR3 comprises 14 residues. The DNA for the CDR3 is TGTGCCAGCAGTGATACAGGGGTCTACAATGAGCAGTTCTTC. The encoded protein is CASSDTGVYNEQFF.

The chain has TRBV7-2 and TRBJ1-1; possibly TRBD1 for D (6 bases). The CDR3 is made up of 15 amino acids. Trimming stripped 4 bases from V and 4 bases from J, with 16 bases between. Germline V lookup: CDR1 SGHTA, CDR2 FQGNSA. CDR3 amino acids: CASSSRLRGGTEAFF. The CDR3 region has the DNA TGTGCCAGCAGCTCCAGACTGAGAGGGGGCACTGAAGCTTTCTTT.

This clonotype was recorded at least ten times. The CDR3 coding sequence is TGTGCCAGTAGTAGCGGGAGAATTTCCTACAATGAGCAGTTCTTC. Translating gives CASSSGRISYNEQFF. The genes are TRBV19 and TRBJ2-1; TRBD2 agrees at 7 bases. The length of the CDR3 is 15 residues. The junction had 4 bases not matched to a gene; V was cut back by 4 bases and J by 1 base. Germline V gene sequence: CDR1 LNHDA, CDR2 SQIVND (reference sequence).

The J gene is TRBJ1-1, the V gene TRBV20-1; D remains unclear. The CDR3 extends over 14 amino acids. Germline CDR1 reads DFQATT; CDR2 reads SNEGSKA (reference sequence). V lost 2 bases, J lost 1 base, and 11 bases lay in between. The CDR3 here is CSARPPPENTEAFF. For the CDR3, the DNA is TGCAGTGCTAGACCCCCTCCGGAGAACACTGAAGCTTTCTTT.

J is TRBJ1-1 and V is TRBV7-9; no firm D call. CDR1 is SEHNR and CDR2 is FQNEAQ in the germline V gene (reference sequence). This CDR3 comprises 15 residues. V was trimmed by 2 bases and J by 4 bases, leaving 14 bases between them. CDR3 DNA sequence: TGTGCCAGCAGCTTAAAGGGAGGTTCGGGCACTGAAGCTTTCTTT. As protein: CASSLKGGSGTEAFF.

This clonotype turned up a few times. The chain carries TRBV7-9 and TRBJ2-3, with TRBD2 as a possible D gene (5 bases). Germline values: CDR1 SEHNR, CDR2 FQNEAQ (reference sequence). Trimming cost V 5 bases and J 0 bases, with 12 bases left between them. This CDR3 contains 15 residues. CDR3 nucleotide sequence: TGTGCCAGCAGCCTCGGACTTACCAGCACAGATACGCAGTATTTT. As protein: CASSLGLTSTDTQYF.

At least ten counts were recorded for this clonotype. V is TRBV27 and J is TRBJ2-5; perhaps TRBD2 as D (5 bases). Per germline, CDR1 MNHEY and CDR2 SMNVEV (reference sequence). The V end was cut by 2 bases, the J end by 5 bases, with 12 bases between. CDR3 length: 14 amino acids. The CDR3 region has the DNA TGTGCCAGCAGTTTAGCTTCGGGGAGTGAGACCCAGTACTTC. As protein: CASSLASGSETQYF.

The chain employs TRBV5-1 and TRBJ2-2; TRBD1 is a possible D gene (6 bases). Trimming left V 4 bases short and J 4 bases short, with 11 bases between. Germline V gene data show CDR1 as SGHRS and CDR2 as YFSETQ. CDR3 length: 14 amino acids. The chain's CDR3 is CASSRTDFTGELFF. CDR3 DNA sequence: TGCGCCAGCAGCCGGACAGATTTCACCGGGGAGCTGTTTTTT.

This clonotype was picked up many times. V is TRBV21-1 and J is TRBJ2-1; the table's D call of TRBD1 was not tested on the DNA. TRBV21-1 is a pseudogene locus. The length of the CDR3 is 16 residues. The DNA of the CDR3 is TGTGCCAGCAGCAGGGACGAGTTCAGCTCCTACAATGAGCAGTTCTTC. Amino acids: CASSRDEFSSYNEQFF.

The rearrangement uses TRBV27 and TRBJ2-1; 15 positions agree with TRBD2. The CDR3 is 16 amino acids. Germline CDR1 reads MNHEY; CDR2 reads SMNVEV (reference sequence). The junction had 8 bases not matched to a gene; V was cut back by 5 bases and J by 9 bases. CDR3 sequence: CASSTRTSGRVIEQFF. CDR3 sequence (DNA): TGTGCCAGCAGTACCAGGACTAGCGGGAGGGTAATTGAGCAGTTCTTC.

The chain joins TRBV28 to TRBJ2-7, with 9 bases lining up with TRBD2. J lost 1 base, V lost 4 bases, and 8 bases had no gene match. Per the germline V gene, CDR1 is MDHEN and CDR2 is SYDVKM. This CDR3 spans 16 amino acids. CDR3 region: CASSSQRGALSYEQYF. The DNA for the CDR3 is TGTGCCAGCAGTTCCCAGCGGGGGGCTTTATCCTACGAGCAGTACTTC.

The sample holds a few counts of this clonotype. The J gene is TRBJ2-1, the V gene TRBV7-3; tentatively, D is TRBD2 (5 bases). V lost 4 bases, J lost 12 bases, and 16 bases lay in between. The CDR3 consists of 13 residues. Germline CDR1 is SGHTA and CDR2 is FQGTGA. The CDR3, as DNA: TGTGCCAGCAGCTCCCCCGGGGTAGCAGGGCAGTTCTTC. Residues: CASSSPGVAGQFF.

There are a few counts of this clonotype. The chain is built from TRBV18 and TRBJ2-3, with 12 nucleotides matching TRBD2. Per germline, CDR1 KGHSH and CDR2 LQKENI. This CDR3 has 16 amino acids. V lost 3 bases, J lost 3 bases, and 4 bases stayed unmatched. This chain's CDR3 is CASSPRLAGETDTQYF. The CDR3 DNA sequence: TGTGCCAGCTCACCCCGACTAGCGGGAGAGACAGATACGCAGTATTTT.